The 18 T cell receptor beta chains reported below all come from one sample, sequenced in a study of blood T cell repertoires in COVID-19. The table came from immunoSEQ multiplex PCR; TCRdb's copy has only in-frame clones and leaves some out. The sample has roughly 30,000 clones; almost 80% are singletons. The sample was peripheral blood. The receptor source for this set is a woman aged 60-75 years with acute or convalescent COVID-19.

A few counts support this clone. The chain recombines TRBV30 with TRBJ2-2; D perhaps matches TRBD2 (5 bases). The CDR3 contains 13 residues. V shed 3 bases and J shed 7 bases, with 12 bases lying between them. CDR1 GTSNPN and CDR2 SVGIG come from the germline V gene (reference sequence). This CDR3 reads CAWRRGLVGELFF. CDR3 DNA: TGTGCCTGGAGGAGAGGGCTTGTCGGGGAGCTGTTTTTT.

The chain links TRBV14 to TRBJ1-1; no clear D. V was cut by 7 bases and J by 4 bases, with 10 bases left in between. CDR3 length: 12 residues. Germline lookup yields CDR1 SGHDN and CDR2 FVKESK. DNA of the CDR3: TGTGCCAGCAAAAGGGAGGGCACTGAAGCTTTCTTT. It yields the protein CASKREGTEAFF.

This chain uses TRBV6-1 with TRBJ2-1, with 11 bases that match TRBD2. The CDR3 extends over 18 amino acids. Per germline, CDR1 MNHNS and CDR2 SASEGT. V shed 4 bases and J 5 bases; nucleotides not matched to a gene: 13. The CDR3 protein is CASSVPGLAAKGDNEQFF. The CDR3, as DNA: TGTGCCAGCAGTGTACCGGGACTAGCGGCAAAGGGGGACAATGAGCAGTTCTTC.

The chain recombines TRBV4-2 with TRBJ1-2; TRBD1 aligns across 8 bases. The CDR3 spans 17 residues. The V and J ends lost 5 bases and 6 bases, in that order; junction bases with no gene match: 17. CDR1 and CDR2 (germline): LGHNA, YNFKEQ. The CDR3 is CASSSRATGADVDGYTF. The CDR3 DNA reads TGTGCCAGCAGCTCTAGAGCGACAGGGGCGGACGTTGATGGCTACACCTTC.

The chain carries TRBV30 and TRBJ1-6; D gene ambiguous. The CDR3 has 16 residues. Trimming took off 4 bases at V and 0 bases at J, with 13 bases between the two ends. Germline V gene data show CDR1 as GTSNPN and CDR2 as SVGIG (reference sequence). CDR3 sequence: CAWNDRRSSYNSPLHF. The CDR3, as DNA: TGTGCCTGGAATGACCGACGGAGCTCCTATAATTCACCCCTCCACTTT.

The chain combines TRBV9 with TRBJ1-1, with TRBD1 matching over 8 bases. Germline values: CDR1 SGDLS, CDR2 YYNGEE. This CDR3 contains 14 residues. Trimming cost V 4 bases and J 3 bases; bases outside gene matches: 5. The CDR3 region has the DNA TGTGCCAGCAGCTTACTGACAGGGGACACTGAAGCTTTCTTT. This gives the protein CASSLLTGDTEAFF.

This clone showed up just a few times. The chain links TRBV28 to TRBJ1-4, with 7 bases fitting TRBD1. The ends lost 6 bases at V and 6 bases at J; junction bases unmatched: 7. CDR3 size: 14 residues. Germline V lookup: CDR1 MDHEN, CDR2 SYDVKM. In nucleotides, the CDR3 is TGTGCCAGCAGAACCGGGACAGACTATGAAAAACTGTTTTTT. It encodes CASRTGTDYEKLFF. Variable domain in full (rest from reference TRBV28 and TRBJ1-4): DVKVTQSSRYLVKRTGEKVFLECVQDMDHENMFWYRQDPGLGLRLIYFSYDVKMKEKGDIPEGYSVSREKKERFSLILESASTNQTSMYLCASRTGTDYEKLFFGSGTQLSVL.

The genes are TRBV5-4 and TRBJ1-6, with D possibly TRBD1 on 6 matching bases. The CDR3 totals 15 residues. Trimming shortened V by 3 bases and J by 10 bases, and 17 bases separated the two germline ends. The germline V gene has CDR1 SGHNT and CDR2 YYREEE (reference sequence). The chain's CDR3 is CASSSANNRDSPLHF. CDR3 sequence (DNA): TGTGCCAGCAGCTCCGCCAATAACAGGGACTCACCCCTCCACTTT.

The chain is built from TRBV6-5 and TRBJ2-3, with a tentative D call TRBD1 (5 bases). The germline V gene encodes CDR1 MNHEY and CDR2 SVGAGI. Deletions cut 6 bases from V and 14 bases from J, with 15 bases between. The CDR3 runs 11 residues. The CDR3 sequence: CASSVVGERYF. The CDR3 DNA reads as TGTGCCAGCAGCGTGGTAGGGGAACGGTATTTT.

The gene calls are TRBV3-1 (or the pseudogene TRBV3-2) and TRBJ1-1, with 7 bases fitting TRBD1. Germline CDR1 and CDR2: LGHDT and YNNKEL (reference sequence). The CDR3 spans 15 residues. V lost 1 base and J lost 2; bases outside the gene matches: 4. The CDR3 nucleotides are TGTGCCAGCAGCCAAGGGGACAGACTTAACACTGAAGCTTTCTTT. Its translation: CASSQGDRLNTEAFF.

The chain carries TRBV7-9 and TRBJ2-5, with D possibly TRBD1 on 6 matching bases. Germline V CDR1 and CDR2: SEHNR, FQNEAQ (reference sequence). The CDR3 spans 14 residues. The V end was cut by 5 bases, the J end by 5 bases, with 15 bases between. The CDR3 loop is CASSEGGTSETQYF. CDR3 DNA: TGTGCCAGCAGCGAAGGGGGTACCAGCGAGACCCAGTACTTC.

The genes are TRBV28 and TRBJ2-3, with D maybe TRBD1 (5 bases). Between the trimmed V and J ends, which lost 0 bases and 2 bases, there was a span of 6 bases. The CDR3 runs to 14 residues. Germline V gene lookup returns CDR1 MDHEN and CDR2 SYDVKM. CDR3 in amino acids: CASSLWTDTDTQYF. The CDR3 DNA reads as TGTGCCAGCAGTTTATGGACAGACACAGATACGCAGTATTTT.

The V and J genes are TRBV2 and TRBJ2-7, with TRBD1 matching 7 bases. Germline CDR1 is SNHLY and CDR2 is FYNNEI. V was pared by 4 bases and J by 3 bases, with 6 bases of the junction left unmatched. The CDR3 totals 14 residues. CDR3 sequence: CASSGIQGRYEQYF. The CDR3 DNA is TGTGCCAGCAGTGGCATACAGGGGCGCTACGAGCAGTACTTC.

V and J are TRBV2 and TRBJ2-5, with 10 nucleotides matching TRBD1. Trimming removed 8 bases from V and 3 bases from J; junction bases left unmatched: 15. The CDR3 is 17 residues long. Looked up from germline, CDR1 is SNHLY and CDR2 is FYNNEI. The CDR3 protein is CASLRNFPGQGKETQYF. The CDR3 DNA is TGTGCCAGCTTGAGAAACTTTCCGGGACAGGGGAAAGAGACCCAGTACTTC.

This chain uses TRBV3-1 (or the pseudogene TRBV3-2) with TRBJ2-7; TRBD1 agrees at 9 bases. The junction had 8 bases not matched to a gene; V was cut back by 3 bases and J by 5 bases. The CDR3 is made up of 15 amino acids. Germline V CDR1 and CDR2: LGHDT, YNNKEL (reference sequence). The CDR3 sequence: CASSQGGTGYNEQYF. As DNA, the CDR3 is TGTGCCAGCAGCCAGGGAGGGACAGGGTATAACGAGCAGTACTTC.

This chain uses TRBV2 with TRBJ2-7; TRBD2 matches 10 bases. Per germline, CDR1 SNHLY and CDR2 FYNNEI. The junction had 10 bases not matched to a gene; V was cut back by 6 bases and J by 5 bases. The CDR3 spans 15 residues. In DNA, the CDR3 is TGTGCCAGCAGAAGCGGGGGGGCTGTCGGCGACGAGCAGTACTTC. As protein: CASRSGGAVGDEQYF. Full variable domain (rest looked up from reference TRBV2 and TRBJ2-7): EPEVTQTPSHQVTQMGQEVILRCVPISNHLYFYWYRQILGQKVEFLVSFYNNEISEKSEIFDDQFSVERPDGSNFTLKIRSTKLEDSAMYFCASRSGGAVGDEQYFGPGTRLTVT.

V gene TRBV9 combines with J gene TRBJ1-3, with 9 bases that match TRBD1. CDR3 length: 14 amino acids. The V and J ends lost 5 bases and 3 bases, in that order; junction bases with no gene match: 3. The germline gives CDR1 SGDLS, CDR2 YYNGEE. CDR3 protein: CASSATGGGNTIYF. CDR3 coding DNA: TGTGCCAGCAGTGCGACAGGGGGTGGAAACACCATATATTTT.

The sample holds one count of this clone. V gene TRBV28 combines with J gene TRBJ1-2, with 7 nucleotides matching TRBD1. The CDR3 extends over 12 amino acids. V lost 6 bases, J lost 2 bases, and 0 bases stayed unmatched. Germline V gene sequence: CDR1 MDHEN, CDR2 SYDVKM. CDR3 bases: TGTGCCAGCAGGGGACAGAACTATGGCTACACCTTC. Its protein product is CASRGQNYGYTF.